Following are 3 T cell receptor beta chains from one sample sequenced in a study of shared clonotypes between healthy human individuals. Assay: immunoSEQ multiplex PCR; the TCRdb copy retains only in-frame clones and omits some. Of approximately 980,000 clones in the sample, about 80% were seen once. The sequenced sample was memory CD4+ T cells sorted from blood. Described subset: CD45RA-negative fraction. These receptor sequences come from a man aged 18 to 29 in good health.

V gene TRBV6-5 combines with J gene TRBJ2-5; 11 bases line up with TRBD1. Per germline, CDR1 MNHEY and CDR2 SVGAGI. The length of the CDR3 is 13 residues. The J segment lost 7 bases and the V segment lost 6 bases, leaving 4 bases of the junction unmatched. This chain's CDR3 is CASSKGQGGTQYF. CDR3 DNA sequence: TGTGCCAGCAGCAAGGGACAGGGGGGGACCCAGTACTTC.

This rearrangement joins TRBV10-3 to TRBJ2-1, with 8 bases fitting TRBD1. The CDR3 contains 15 residues. Looked up from germline, CDR1 is ENHRY and CDR2 is SYGVKD. V dropped 2 bases and J dropped 5; count of bases not matched to a gene: 5. This chain's CDR3 is CAISERTGNNNEQFF. The CDR3 DNA follows: TGTGCCATCAGTGAGAGGACAGGGAATAACAATGAGCAGTTCTTC.

Only a few counts were recorded for this clone. The chain joins TRBV5-4 to TRBJ1-4; D gene unclear. This CDR3 region has 13 residues. The V and J ends lost 4 bases and 0 bases respectively, with 4 bases between them. Germline-derived CDR1 and CDR2 are SGHNT and YYREEE (reference sequence). For the CDR3, the DNA is TGTGCCAGCAGCAGGACAACTAATGAAAAACTGTTTTTT. It specifies CASSRTTNEKLFF.